The rows below give T cell receptor beta chains drawn from one sample of a study of OX40 agonist ivuxolimab in advanced cancers. The assay was immunoSEQ multiplex PCR, and TCRdb's table has in-frame clones only and misses some. The sample has tens of thousands of clones, less than 85% seen once. The sequences come from CD4+ or CD8+ T cells sorted from blood, collected in a trial of the OX40 agonist ivuxolimab. These receptors all stem from an adult with an advanced solid tumor such as melanoma, head and neck, liver or kidney cancer. The CDR3 runs from the conserved cysteine through the conserved F or W. Each record gives: D gene, J gene, V gene, clone size, CDR3 DNA, CDR3 protein. The D gene is left open where the match is weak. Size tells how often a clone was seen (once, few, many) or the class of an expanded clone, and some rows leave it out.

d_call: -
j_call: TRBJ2-2
v_call: TRBV27
clone_size: -
cdr3_nt: TGTGCCAGCGGGCCCGGGACACTTAACACCGGGGAGCTGTTTTTT
cdr3_aa: CASGPGTLNTGELFF

d_call: -
j_call: TRBJ2-3
v_call: TRBV7-8
clone_size: few
cdr3_nt: TGTGCCAGCAGCTTATACCACACAGATACGCAGTATTTT
cdr3_aa: CASSLYHTDTQYF

d_call: TRBD1
j_call: TRBJ1-5
v_call: TRBV5-1
clone_size: large
cdr3_nt: TGCGCCAGCAGCTTAGGGACAGGGGGCAATCAGCCCCAGCATTTT
cdr3_aa: CASSLGTGGNQPQHF

d_call: -
j_call: TRBJ2-5
v_call: TRBV7-7
clone_size: -
cdr3_nt: TGTGCCAGCAGCGCCCTATTAGGGGTGGCAGAGACCCAGTACTTC
cdr3_aa: CASSALLGVAETQYF

d_call: TRBD1
j_call: TRBJ1-1
v_call: TRBV27
clone_size: -
cdr3_nt: TGTGCCAGCAGTTTATCCGGCAGGGGGAGCGGACAAGGGGGGACTGGTACTGAAGCTTTCTTT
cdr3_aa: CASSLSGRGSGQGGTGTEAFF

d_call: -
j_call: TRBJ1-2
v_call: TRBV11-2
clone_size: -
cdr3_nt: TGTGCCAGCAGCCTAGGACAGTCCTATGGCTACACCTTC
cdr3_aa: CASSLGQSYGYTF

d_call: -
j_call: TRBJ1-1
v_call: TRBV7-9
clone_size: -
cdr3_nt: TGTGCCAGCAGCTTAGTGCGGGAGAACACTGAAGCTTTCTTT
cdr3_aa: CASSLVRENTEAFF

d_call: -
j_call: TRBJ2-3
v_call: TRBV7-9
clone_size: -
cdr3_nt: TGTGCCAGCAGCCCATCGATCGGGAGTTTCACAGATACGCAGTATTTT
cdr3_aa: CASSPSIGSFTDTQYF

d_call: -
j_call: TRBJ1-5
v_call: TRBV28
clone_size: -
cdr3_nt: TGTGCCAGCAGGCCACAGGGCGAGGCCAATCAGCCCCAGCATTTT
cdr3_aa: CASRPQGEANQPQHF

d_call: -
j_call: TRBJ2-5
v_call: TRBV11-2
clone_size: -
cdr3_nt: TGTGCCAGCAGCCACGGGGGCCCAGAGACCCAGTACTTC
cdr3_aa: CASSHGGPETQYF

d_call: TRBD2
j_call: TRBJ2-3
v_call: TRBV5-1
clone_size: -
cdr3_nt: TGCGCCAGCAGCACAGCGGGAGTGGATACAGATACGCAGTATTTT
cdr3_aa: CASSTAGVDTDTQYF

d_call: TRBD1
j_call: TRBJ1-1
v_call: TRBV29-1
clone_size: -
cdr3_nt: TGCAGCGTTGAGGGACAGCACACTGAAGCTTTCTTT
cdr3_aa: CSVEGQHTEAFF

d_call: TRBD2
j_call: TRBJ2-7
v_call: TRBV15
clone_size: -
cdr3_nt: TGTGCCACCAGCAGCCTAGCGGGAGCCCGCTCCTACGAGCAGTACTTC
cdr3_aa: CATSSLAGARSYEQYF

d_call: -
j_call: TRBJ1-1
v_call: TRBV19
clone_size: few
cdr3_nt: TGTGCCAGTAGTAACAAGGGGTTGAGCACTGAAGCTTTCTTT
cdr3_aa: CASSNKGLSTEAFF

d_call: -
j_call: TRBJ2-1
v_call: TRBV5-1
clone_size: -
cdr3_nt: TGCGCCAGCAGCTTGGTTTACAATGAGCAGTTCTTC
cdr3_aa: CASSLVYNEQFF

d_call: -
j_call: TRBJ1-4
v_call: TRBV19
clone_size: medium-sized
cdr3_nt: TGTGCCAGTAGTATTGAATCGGAGGGTCAAAAACTGTTTTTT
cdr3_aa: CASSIESEGQKLFF

d_call: -
j_call: TRBJ2-7
v_call: TRBV10-2
clone_size: -
cdr3_nt: TGCGCCAGCAGTGAACTAACCTACGAGCAGTACTTC
cdr3_aa: CASSELTYEQYF

d_call: TRBD2
j_call: TRBJ2-5
v_call: TRBV6-6
clone_size: -
cdr3_nt: TGTGCCAGCAGTCCCGGGGGGGGTCAGGAGACCCAGTACTTC
cdr3_aa: CASSPGGGQETQYF

d_call: -
j_call: TRBJ1-1
v_call: TRBV5-4
clone_size: -
cdr3_nt: TGTGCCAGCAGCATCCGACAGGCGGGGAACACTGAAGCTTTCTTT
cdr3_aa: CASSIRQAGNTEAFF

d_call: -
j_call: TRBJ2-2
v_call: TRBV6-1
clone_size: -
cdr3_nt: TGTGCCAGCAGTGAATATGCCCCCGGGACAGTGATCCGGGGGGGGGAGCTGTTTTTT
cdr3_aa: CASSEYAPGTVIRGGELFF

d_call: -
j_call: TRBJ1-1
v_call: TRBV7-2
clone_size: -
cdr3_nt: TGTGCCAGCAGCATCCGACAGACCCTGAACACTGAAGCTTTCTTT
cdr3_aa: CASSIRQTLNTEAFF

d_call: -
j_call: TRBJ1-1
v_call: TRBV28
clone_size: -
cdr3_nt: TGTGCCAGCAGCTCTCTCCCGCGACAAAACACTGAAGCTTTCTTT
cdr3_aa: CASSSLPRQNTEAFF